The 29 T cell receptor beta chains reported below all come from one sample, sequenced in a study of breast tumors, draining lymph nodes, adjacent tissues. TCRdb re-derived calls from the multiplex PCR reads in MiXCR, one entry per CDR3 protein. The sample records under 80,000 distinct CDR3 sequences, less than 50% being singletons. The specimen was breast tumor tissue. Source of these receptors: a female donor with breast cancer. Some clones in this sample may be carry-over from other donors' samples.

Notes on this clonotype: A much larger clone differs from this one at a single base, so this may be a read error. The chain joins TRBV12-3 or TRBV12-4 to TRBJ2-3, with a possible D match to TRBD2 (5 bases). V lost 4 bases and J 6 bases, leaving 5 bases between the germline ends. This CDR3 has 11 amino acids. CDR3 protein: CASSCGDTQYF. CDR3 nucleotide sequence: TGTGCCAGCAGTTGCGGGGATACGCAGTATTTT.

This clonotype was counted at least ten times. The chain carries TRBV11-2 and TRBJ1-3; D is perhaps TRBD1 (5 bases). In germline, CDR1 is SGHAT, CDR2 FQNNGV. The CDR3 runs 15 residues. The ends were cut back, 1 base at V and 4 bases at J, with 11 bases in the middle. CDR3 coding DNA: TGTGCCAGCAGCTTAGTTGCGGGGCGCGGAAACACCATATATTTT. Amino acids: CASSLVAGRGNTIYF.

This clonotype was picked up many times. The chain links TRBV12-3 or TRBV12-4 to TRBJ1-5; a possible D gene is TRBD1 (5 bases). This CDR3 has 13 residues. Trimming pared 7 bases from V and 2 bases from J, leaving 9 bases between. The CDR3 is CASKRGGNQPQHF. CDR3 sequence (DNA): TGTGCCAGCAAAAGGGGAGGCAATCAGCCCCAGCATTTT.

Comments on this clonotype: One end of the junction is discordant with germline, which a read error may explain. The V and J genes are TRBV6-2 or TRBV6-3 and TRBJ2-1, with TRBD2 matching over 8 bases. The V gene's germline CDR1 is MNHEY and CDR2 SVGEGT. The CDR3 contains 15 residues. The CDR3 nucleotides read TGTGCCAGCAGTCACTCGACTAGCGTAGACAATGAGCAGTTCTTC. It translates to CASSHSTSVDNEQFF.

This clonotype was counted at least ten times. A clone one base away is much larger, so this may be a read error. The chain links TRBV6-6 to TRBJ2-5; unclear D gene. Germline CDR1 reads MNHNY; CDR2 reads SVGAGI (reference sequence). Trimming pared 6 bases from V and 5 bases from J, leaving 7 bases between. This CDR3 is built from 11 residues. For the CDR3, the DNA is TGTGCCAGCAGGCTGGGGGAGACCCAGTACTTC. It translates to CASRLGETQYF.

Turning to this clonotype: One end of the junction does not line up with germline, which may come from a read error. V usage is TRBV19 and J usage is TRBJ2-3; D is possibly TRBD1 or TRBD2 (6 bases each). Germline V gene sequence: CDR1 LNHDA, CDR2 SQIVND (reference sequence). The CDR3 extends over 15 amino acids. The DNA for the CDR3 is TGTGCCAGTAAGGGGGGCGAGTGTTCCACAGATGCGCAGTATTTT. Protein product: CASKGGECSTDAQYF.

With respect to this clonotype: Relative to the germline gene, one junction end is altered; a read error may explain this. The CDR3 DNA reads as TGTACCACCAGCGTTCAAGGGGATGCAAACTATGGCTACACCTTC. Translating it yields CTTSVQGDANYGYTF. The chain links TRBV15 to TRBJ1-2, with D perhaps TRBD1 (5 bases). From germline, CDR1 is LNHNV and CDR2 YYDKDF (reference sequence). CDR3 size: 15 residues.

This clonotype was seen at least ten times. V gene TRBV7-9 combines with J gene TRBJ1-2; TRBD1 matches at 9 bases. The ends lost 5 bases at V and 8 bases at J; junction bases unmatched: 15. Germline values: CDR1 SEHNR, CDR2 FQNEAQ (reference sequence). The CDR3 runs to 16 residues. The CDR3 DNA reads TGTGCCAGCAGCAATTCACTTCGGGACAGGGCTTGGGGCTACACCTTC. This sequence encodes CASSNSLRDRAWGYTF.

Of note for this clonotype: The CDR3 carries no conserved terminal phenylalanine or tryptophan, so it likely arises from a read error. The limits of the CDR3 on the DNA are not certain, so only TCRdb's listed CDR3 is given. V gene TRBV7-2 combines with J gene TRBJ1-3. The CDR3 is 16 amino acids long, termini counted. Germline V gene data show CDR1 as SGHTA and CDR2 as FQGNSA. This CDR3 reads CASSLEGTVSGNTLYS.

The table lists this clonotype with a count of one. V is TRBV7-8 and J is TRBJ1-6, with D uncertain. Germline CDR1 SGHVS, CDR2 FQNEAQ. The CDR3 contains 16 residues. The germline V and J ends were trimmed by 6 bases and 6 bases, with 18 bases remaining between them. The CDR3 reads CASSPREEKFNSPLHF. CDR3 nucleotide sequence: TGTGCCAGCAGTCCCCGGGAAGAAAAGTTTAATTCACCCCTCCACTTT.

The rearrangement links TRBV7-8 to TRBJ1-3; weak D call: TRBD1 (5 bases). The CDR3 runs 13 residues. Trimming cost V 5 bases and J 4 bases, with 9 bases left between them. CDR1 is SGHVS, CDR2 FQNEAQ, per germline. CDR3 sequence (DNA): TGTGCCAGCAGCCCAAACAGGGGAAACACCATATATTTT. This encodes CASSPNRGNTIYF.

The gene calls are TRBV5-1 and TRBJ1-2; tentatively, D is TRBD1 (5 bases). Trimming stripped 0 bases from V and 8 bases from J, with 17 bases between. CDR1 is SGHRS, CDR2 YFSETQ, per germline. CDR3 length equals 15 residues. CDR3 coding DNA: TGCGCCAGCAGCTTGGTCGGGACGGCAAGGAGCGGCTACACCTTC. It translates to CASSLVGTARSGYTF.

The sample holds many counts of this clonotype. This sequence joins TRBV6-5 and TRBJ1-2; D not resolved. Germline values: CDR1 MNHEY, CDR2 SVGAGI. The CDR3 is 14 residues long. V was cut by 0 bases and J by 4 bases, with 9 bases left in between. The CDR3 region is CASSYSRPGYGYTF. DNA of the CDR3: TGTGCCAGCAGTTACTCGAGGCCAGGCTATGGCTACACCTTC.

This clonotype was picked up many times. The chain uses TRBV27 and TRBJ1-6; D is unclear. Germline V gene lookup returns CDR1 MNHEY and CDR2 SMNVEV (reference sequence). This CDR3 comprises 16 residues. V lost 0 bases, J lost 7 bases, and 13 bases lay in between. In DNA form, the CDR3 reads TGTGCCAGCAGTTTATCATTAGGCCTGGGGAATTCACCCCTCCACTTT. This encodes CASSLSLGLGNSPLHF.

In the case of this clonotype: A clone one base away is much larger, so this may be a read error. The chain couples TRBV18 to TRBJ2-7; 7 bases line up with TRBD1. This CDR3 has 16 residues. Looked up from germline, CDR1 is KGHSH and CDR2 is LQKENI. CDR3 DNA: TGTGCCGGCTCACCACCGATAGGACAGGTTGGCCACGAGCAGTACTTC. It is translated as CAGSPPIGQVGHEQYF.

The CDR3 loop is CASSPRDSVYF. For the CDR3, the DNA is TGCGCCAGCAGCCCGCGGGATTCCGTATATTTT. The chain links TRBV5-1 to TRBJ1-3, with D hard to call. The CDR3 length is 11 residues. V lost 4 bases, J lost 14 bases, and 13 bases lay in between. CDR1 SGHRS and CDR2 YFSETQ come from the germline V gene. The complete variable domain, with remaining parts taken from reference TRBV5-1 and TRBJ1-3, reads KAGVTQTPRYLIKTRGQQVTLSCSPISGHRSVSWYQQTPGQGLQFLFEYFSETQRNKGNFPGRFSGRQFSNSRSEMNVSTLELGDSALYLCASSPRDSVYFGEGSWLTVV.

The V and J genes are TRBV6-5 and TRBJ1-1, with 8 bases fitting TRBD1. Losses at the gene ends were 7 bases for V and 7 bases for J; bases not matched to a gene: 17. The germline V gene encodes CDR1 MNHEY and CDR2 SVGAGI. This CDR3 is built from 16 residues. The CDR3: CASKSPYRGQGFEAFF. The CDR3 DNA follows: TGTGCCAGCAAATCCCCATACCGTGGACAGGGTTTTGAAGCTTTCTTT.

CDR3 protein: CASSSGQRQGGETQYF. CDR3 DNA: TGTGCCAGCAGCTCGGGTCAGAGACAGGGTGGAGAGACCCAGTACTTC. The chain joins TRBV7-9 to TRBJ2-5; 7 bases line up with TRBD1. The CDR3 is made up of 16 amino acids. V lost 4 bases to trimming and J lost 4 bases; unmatched junction nucleotides: 12. The germline CDR1 and CDR2 sequences are SEHNR and FQNEAQ (reference sequence).

This clonotype was counted many times. The chain carries TRBV6-2 or TRBV6-3 and TRBJ2-2; TRBD2 agrees at 12 bases. CDR3 length: 15 residues. CDR1 is MNHEY and CDR2 is SVGEGT in the germline V gene. V lost 6 bases to trimming and J lost 6 bases; unmatched junction nucleotides: 5. In DNA form, the CDR3 reads TGTGCCAGCAGCCCGACTAGCGGGAGCGCCGGGGAGCTGTTTTTT. Its protein is CASSPTSGSAGELFF.

V and J are TRBV20-1 and TRBJ1-1, with unresolved D. The CDR3 consists of 11 residues. V was trimmed by 3 bases and J by 11 bases, leaving 13 bases between them. CDR1 is DFQATT and CDR2 is SNEGSKA in the germline V gene (reference sequence). The CDR3 region is CSASSGVGAFF. DNA of the CDR3: TGCAGTGCTAGTAGCGGGGTGGGCGCTTTCTTT.

The chain recombines TRBV5-6 with TRBJ1-6; TRBD1 matches at 9 bases. The V and J ends lost 1 base and 6 bases, in that order; junction bases with no gene match: 5. Germline V gene lookup returns CDR1 SGHDT and CDR2 YYEEEE. CDR3 length: 16 residues. CDR3 sequence (DNA): TGTGCCAGCAGCTTGTTGACAGGGGGGTCTAATTCACCCCTCCACTTT. It yields the protein CASSLLTGGSNSPLHF. The whole variable domain, filled in from reference TRBV5-6 and TRBJ1-6, reads DAGVTQSPTHLIKTRGQQVTLRCSPKSGHDTVSWYQQALGQGPQFIFQYYEEEERQRGNFPDRFSGHQFPNYSSELNVNALLLGDSALYLCASSLLTGGSNSPLHFGNGTRLTVT.

This clonotype was detected only a few times. A much larger clone differs by one base, so this may be a read error. V gene TRBV5-1 combines with J gene TRBJ2-5; 9 bases align to TRBD1. The CDR3 length is 15 residues. J was trimmed by 5 bases and V by 4 bases; bases with no gene match: 9. Germline values: CDR1 SGHRS, CDR2 YFSETQ. The CDR3 coding sequence is TGCGCCAGCAGCCGGACAGGGGCAAGGAACGAGACCCAGTACTTC. This gives the protein CASSRTGARNETQYF.

This clonotype was detected ten times or more. A read error may explain this, as a much larger clone is one base away. The V and J genes are TRBV11-2 and TRBJ1-6; D is uncertain. This CDR3 spans 16 amino acids. Between the trimmed V and J ends, which lost 1 base and 10 bases, there was a span of 17 bases. Per germline, CDR1 SGHAT and CDR2 FQNNGV. The CDR3 loop reads CASSLGAAAIFSPLHF. In nucleotides, the CDR3 is TGTGCCAGCAGCTTAGGGGCGGCCGCGATTTTCTCACCCCTCCACTTT.

This clonotype showed up many times. The V call is TRBV4-2, the J call TRBJ1-5, with a possible D match to TRBD1 (5 bases). This CDR3 comprises 17 residues. V lost 0 bases and J lost 1, with 13 bases in between. Germline CDR1 is LGHNA and CDR2 is YNFKEQ. The CDR3 spells CASSQDGRWGSNQPQHF. The CDR3 DNA follows: TGTGCCAGCAGCCAAGATGGTCGTTGGGGGAGCAATCAGCCCCAGCATTTT.

This clonotype was counted at least ten times. The V call is TRBV5-1, the J call TRBJ2-5, with D possibly TRBD2 on 5 matching bases. From germline, CDR1 is SGHRS and CDR2 YFSETQ. The length of the CDR3 is 17 residues. V was pared by 0 bases and J by 2 bases, with 17 bases between. This CDR3 reads CASSLGRGKSAQETQYF. CDR3 bases: TGCGCCAGCAGCTTGGGTCGGGGAAAGTCCGCACAAGAGACCCAGTACTTC.

The rearrangement uses TRBV7-9 and TRBJ2-7; D could derive from TRBD1 or TRBD2 (6 bases each). The length of the CDR3 is 13 residues. Trimming removed 5 bases from V and 6 bases from J, with 14 bases in between. Per germline, CDR1 SEHNR and CDR2 FQNEAQ (reference sequence). Here the CDR3 reads CASSPWRGVEQYF. CDR3 coding DNA: TGTGCCAGCAGCCCCTGGAGGGGGGTCGAGCAGTACTTC. Supplemented by reference TRBV7-9 and TRBJ2-7, the full variable domain reads DTGVSQNPRHKITKRGQNVTFRCDPISEHNRLYWYRQTLGQGPEFLTYFQNEAQLEKSRLLSDRFSAERPKGSFSTLEIQRTEQGDSAMYLCASSPWRGVEQYFGPGTRLTVT.

Many counts were recorded for this clonotype. V and J are TRBV7-9 and TRBJ1-1; 9 nucleotides match TRBD1. The CDR3 totals 15 residues. Germline trimming cut 3 bases from V and 7 bases from J; bases unmatched to any gene: 9. Germline CDR1 and CDR2: SEHNR and FQNEAQ (reference sequence). The CDR3 loop is CASSFPGQGVHEAFF. CDR3 coding DNA: TGTGCCAGCAGCTTCCCGGGACAGGGAGTACATGAAGCTTTCTTT.

In its sample, this clonotype was seen many times. A read error may explain this, as a much larger clone is one base away. Here the CDR3 DNA reads TGTGCCAGCACCGCTCGGGTGGGACAACTCCACACAGATCCGCAGTATTTT. This sequence encodes CASTARVGQLHTDPQYF. This chain connects TRBV7-6 to TRBJ2-3, with D possibly TRBD1 on 6 matching bases. The CDR3 totals 17 residues. The germline V gene has CDR1 SGHVS and CDR2 FNYEAQ.

Remarks on this clonotype: Since a much larger clone is just one base distant, this may be a read error. No conserved phenylalanine or tryptophan ends this CDR3, so it is likely a read error. The rearrangement links TRBV12-3 or TRBV12-4 to TRBJ2-2; unclear D gene. V lost 3 bases to trimming and J lost 5 bases, with 4 bases between them. The CDR3 sequence is 12 residues long. The CDR3 nucleotides read TGTGCCAGCAGTTTTTATACCGGGGAGCTGTTTCTT. Residues: CASSFYTGELFL.